This T cell receptor beta chain derives from a study of T cell responses to AZD1222 COVID-19 vaccine. Produced via immunoSEQ multiplex PCR; TCRdb's table is partial and in-frame only. The sample holds fewer than 150,000 clones, 70% to 90% seen once. This material consisted of peripheral blood, taken on day 0 of AZD1222 vaccination. The origin of this receptor is an adult in good health.

The chain's CDR3 is CASSHDTGIRDTQYF. The CDR3, as DNA: TGTGCCAGCAGCCACGACACAGGGATTCGAGATACGCAGTATTTT. The V call is TRBV7-8, the J call TRBJ2-3, with D tentatively TRBD1 (6 bases). Germline CDR1 reads SGHVS; CDR2 reads FQNEAQ. V was clipped by 5 bases and J by 5 bases, with 17 bases between them. The CDR3 covers 15 residues.